The sequence of this T cell receptor (beta chain) was determined in a study of blood T cells in healthy people across ages. V shed 5 bases and J shed 6 bases, with 10 bases lying between them. The CDR3 covers 13 residues. Total RNA extraction produced at least 5.5 micrograms (per sample) for the study. For the second PCR, which ran for about 6 to 11 cycles, a sample-barcoded 5' primer and a J-beta primer mix were used. TCRdb reprocessed the 5' RACE reads via MiXCR and lists one record per CDR3 protein. Here the sample spans around 780,000 distinct CDR3 sequences, 20% to 30% being singletons. The same specimen was also included in a second study, on T cells of mothers and their children. That investigation notes: Per child, roughly 3 million TCR beta CDR3 reads were obtained, against over 9.5 million per mother. Slightly higher overlap, not significant, was seen in related mother-child pairs than in unrelated pairs. Detection yielded no persistent microchimeric T cell clones.

The chain is built from TRBV12-3 or TRBV12-4 and TRBJ2-2; D not resolved. Material for sequencing was blood. The receptor was isolated from a boy younger than 18 in good health. The CDR3 bases are TGTGCCAGCAGTGTACGTACCGCCGGGGAGCTGTTTTTT. This translates into CASSVRTAGELFF.